Listed below are T cell receptor beta chains from one sample, sequenced in a study of early T cells in non-severe SARS-CoV-2 infection. A single record per CDR3 protein comes from TCRdb applying MiXCR to the 5' RACE reads. This sample has some 91,000 distinct CDR3 sequences, with about 11% found just once. The sequenced sample was whole blood, obtained at baseline. The receptors were sampled from an adult who was a healthcare worker with PCR-confirmed SARS-CoV-2 infection or an uninfected control (not recorded which). Each CDR3 is given with its conserved first and last residue. A D gene is named only where the DNA matches it firmly. Some rows have no size entry. The others give once, few or many, or a class for an expanded clone.

d_call	cdr3_length	v_call	j_call	clone_size	cdr3_aa	cdr3_nt
-	15	TRBV5-4	TRBJ2-1	few	CASSLTGSRNNEQFF	TGTGCCAGCAGCTTGACGGGAAGTCGAAACAATGAGCAGTTCTTC
-	12	TRBV5-6	TRBJ1-4	few	CASSYDPGKLFF	TGTGCCAGCAGCTACGATCCCGGCAAACTGTTTTTT
-	14	TRBV19	TRBJ2-1	few	CASSIRGGNNEQFF	TGTGCCAGTAGTATCAGGGGGGGGAACAATGAGCAGTTCTTC
TRBD1	13	TRBV7-2	TRBJ2-7	few	CASSFLDRDEQYF	TGTGCCAGCAGCTTTTTGGACAGGGACGAGCAGTACTTC
-	15	TRBV6-2/TRBV6-3	TRBJ2-4	-	CASSLGGRGKNIQYF	TGTGCCAGCTCCCTTGGGGGGCGTGGCAAAAACATTCAGTACTTC
-	15	TRBV30	TRBJ2-7	many	CAWSSGTASSYEQYF	TGTGCCTGGAGTTCCGGGACTGCAAGCTCCTACGAGCAGTACTTC
-	15	TRBV20-1	TRBJ2-7	-	CSAFSTGEVGYEQYF	TGCAGTGCCTTCTCCACAGGGGAGGTCGGCTACGAGCAGTACTTC
-	13	TRBV2	TRBJ2-7	few	CASSWAGIDEQYF	TGTGCCAGCAGTTGGGCAGGGATAGACGAGCAGTACTTC
TRBD1	14	TRBV7-8	TRBJ2-7	many	CASSQGDSLYEQYF	TGTGCCAGCAGCCAGGGGGACAGCCTTTACGAGCAGTACTTC
-	15	TRBV7-3	TRBJ2-6	many	CASSYEGTGANVLTF	TGTGCCAGCAGTTACGAGGGGACTGGGGCCAACGTCCTGACTTTC
-	11	TRBV12-3/TRBV12-4	TRBJ2-7	few	CASSWSYEQYF	TGTGCCAGCAGTTGGAGCTACGAGCAGTACTTC
TRBD1	14	TRBV11-2	TRBJ2-7	many	CASSLEAQGAEQYF	TGTGCCAGCAGCTTAGAGGCACAGGGGGCTGAGCAGTACTTC
-	14	TRBV12-3/TRBV12-4	TRBJ2-3	-	CASSLERGTDTQYF	TGTGCCAGCAGTTTAGAAAGGGGCACAGATACGCAGTATTTT
-	12	TRBV4-2	TRBJ1-4	few	CASSQDIEKLFF	TGTGCCAGCAGCCAAGATATCGAAAAACTGTTTTTT
TRBD2	19	TRBV6-5	TRBJ2-7	few	CASSYRWLAGGMNSYEQYF	TGTGCCAGCAGTTACCGTTGGCTAGCGGGGGGAATGAATTCCTACGAGCAGTACTTC
-	15	TRBV27	TRBJ1-6	-	CASSLTGSYNSPLHF	TGTGCCAGCAGTTTAACAGGGTCATATAATTCACCCCTCCACTTT
TRBD1	15	TRBV4-1	TRBJ2-1	few	CASSQVQGPYNEQFF	TGCGCCAGCAGCCAGGTACAGGGGCCTTACAATGAGCAGTTCTTC
-	17	TRBV20-1	TRBJ1-3	many	CSASDAWQSPIKNTIYF	TGCAGTGCTAGTGATGCGTGGCAGTCACCCATCAAAAACACCATATATTTT
-	14	TRBV30	TRBJ1-5	few	CAWTSFGGGQPQHF	TGTGCCTGGACCAGTTTCGGGGGTGGACAGCCCCAGCATTTT
TRBD2	15	TRBV5-1	TRBJ2-3	few	CASSFSSGRPDTQYF	TGCGCCAGCAGCTTCTCTAGCGGGAGGCCGGATACGCAGTATTTT
TRBD2	15	TRBV19	TRBJ2-1	few	CASSMSGRIYNEQFF	TGTGCCAGTAGTATGAGCGGGAGGATCTACAATGAGCAGTTCTTC
TRBD1	19	TRBV4-2	TRBJ1-3	many	CASSQELGQGETRGNTIYF	TGTGCCAGCAGCCAAGAGTTGGGACAGGGCGAAACGCGGGGAAACACCATATATTTT
-	14	TRBV9	TRBJ2-2	many	CASSVRPGTGELFF	TGTGCCAGCAGCGTCAGACCCGGCACCGGGGAGCTGTTTTTT
-	15	TRBV12-3/TRBV12-4	TRBJ2-1	many	CASSFRWRTDNEQFF	TGTGCCAGCAGTTTCCGGTGGCGGACTGACAATGAGCAGTTCTTC
-	14	TRBV6-1	TRBJ1-4	many	CASRVRPGNEKLFF	TGTGCCAGCAGGGTCAGGCCCGGTAATGAAAAACTGTTTTTT
TRBD1	13	TRBV2	TRBJ2-7	-	CASGQGESYEQYF	TGTGCCAGCGGACAGGGTGAATCCTACGAGCAGTACTTC
TRBD1	15	TRBV5-1	TRBJ1-6	many	CASSLEGQESSPLHF	TGCGCCAGCAGCTTGGAGGGACAGGAGTCTTCACCCCTCCACTTT
-	14	TRBV7-2	TRBJ1-2	-	CASSLEGRNYGYTF	TGTGCCAGCAGCTTAGAAGGACGGAACTATGGCTACACCTTC